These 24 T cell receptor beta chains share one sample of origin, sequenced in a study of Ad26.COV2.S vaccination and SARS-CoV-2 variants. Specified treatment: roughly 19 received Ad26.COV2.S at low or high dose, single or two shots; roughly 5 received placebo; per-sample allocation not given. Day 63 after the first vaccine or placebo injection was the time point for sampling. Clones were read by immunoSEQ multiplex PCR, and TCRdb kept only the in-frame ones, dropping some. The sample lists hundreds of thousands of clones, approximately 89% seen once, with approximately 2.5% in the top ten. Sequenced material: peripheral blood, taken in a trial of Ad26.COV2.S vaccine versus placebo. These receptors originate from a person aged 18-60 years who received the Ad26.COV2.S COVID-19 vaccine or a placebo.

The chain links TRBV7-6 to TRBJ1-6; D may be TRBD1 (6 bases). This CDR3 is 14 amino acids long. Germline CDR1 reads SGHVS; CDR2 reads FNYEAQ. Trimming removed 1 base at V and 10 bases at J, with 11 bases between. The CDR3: CASSLEPGVSPLHF. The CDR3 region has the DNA TGTGCCAGCAGCTTAGAGCCAGGGGTCTCACCCCTCCACTTT.

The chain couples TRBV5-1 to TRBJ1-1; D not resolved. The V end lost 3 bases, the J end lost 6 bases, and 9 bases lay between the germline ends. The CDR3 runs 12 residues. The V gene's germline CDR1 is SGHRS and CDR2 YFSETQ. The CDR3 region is CASSSEDPEAFF. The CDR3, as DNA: TGCGCCAGCAGCTCCGAAGACCCTGAAGCTTTCTTT.

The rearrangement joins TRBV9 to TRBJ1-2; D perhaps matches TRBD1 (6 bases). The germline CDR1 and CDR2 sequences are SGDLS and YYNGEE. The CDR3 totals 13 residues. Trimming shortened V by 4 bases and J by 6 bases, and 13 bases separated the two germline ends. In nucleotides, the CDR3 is TGTGCCAGCAGCCCCCACCGGGGGCATGGCTACACCTTC. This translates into CASSPHRGHGYTF.

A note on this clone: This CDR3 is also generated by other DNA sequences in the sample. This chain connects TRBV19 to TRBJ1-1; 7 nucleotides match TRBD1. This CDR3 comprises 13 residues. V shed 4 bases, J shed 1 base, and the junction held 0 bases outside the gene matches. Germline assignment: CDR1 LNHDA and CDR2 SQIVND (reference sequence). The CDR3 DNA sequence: TGTGCCAGTAGTAGGACAGGGAACACTGAAGCTTTCTTT. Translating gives CASSRTGNTEAFF.

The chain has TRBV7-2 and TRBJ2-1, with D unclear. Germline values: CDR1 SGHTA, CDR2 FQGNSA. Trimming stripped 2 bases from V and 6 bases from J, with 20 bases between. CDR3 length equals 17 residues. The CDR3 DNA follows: TGTGCCAGCAGCTTAAAGTTTTTTCGGGCGCGAAGCAATGAGCAGTTCTTC. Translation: CASSLKFFRARSNEQFF.

The CDR3: CASSSAGHLSPLHF. Here the CDR3 DNA reads TGTGCCAGCAGCAGCGCGGGACATCTCTCACCCCTCCACTTT. The V call is TRBV6-2 or TRBV6-3, the J call TRBJ1-6, with a tentative D call TRBD1 (6 bases). Germline CDR1 reads MNHEY; CDR2 reads SVGEGT. V was trimmed by 6 bases and J by 10 bases, leaving 16 bases between them. The CDR3 spans 14 residues.

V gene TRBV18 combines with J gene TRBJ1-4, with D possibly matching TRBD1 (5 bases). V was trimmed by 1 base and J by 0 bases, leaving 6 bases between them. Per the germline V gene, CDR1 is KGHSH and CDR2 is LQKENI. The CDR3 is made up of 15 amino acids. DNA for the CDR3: TGTGCCAGCTCACCACAGACAGCAACTAATGAAAAACTGTTTTTT. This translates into CASSPQTATNEKLFF.

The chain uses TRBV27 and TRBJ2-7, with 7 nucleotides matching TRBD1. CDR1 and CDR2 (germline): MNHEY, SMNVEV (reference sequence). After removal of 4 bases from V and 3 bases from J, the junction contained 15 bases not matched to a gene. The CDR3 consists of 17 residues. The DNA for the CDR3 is TGTGCCAGCAGTTCCATACCCGGACAGGCTAGGGGCTACGAGCAGTACTTC. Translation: CASSSIPGQARGYEQYF.

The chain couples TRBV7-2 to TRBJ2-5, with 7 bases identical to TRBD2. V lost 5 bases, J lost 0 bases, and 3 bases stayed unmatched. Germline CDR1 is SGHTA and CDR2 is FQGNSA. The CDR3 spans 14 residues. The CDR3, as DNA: TGTGCCAGCAGCAAAACTAGCGACCAAGAGACCCAGTACTTC. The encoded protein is CASSKTSDQETQYF.

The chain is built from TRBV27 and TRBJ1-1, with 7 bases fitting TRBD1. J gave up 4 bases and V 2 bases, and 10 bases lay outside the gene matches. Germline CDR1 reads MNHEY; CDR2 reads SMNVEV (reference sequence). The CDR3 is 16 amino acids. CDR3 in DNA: TGTGCCAGCAGTTTAGGAGGGCCCCAGGGGGGCACTGAAGCTTTCTTT. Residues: CASSLGGPQGGTEAFF.

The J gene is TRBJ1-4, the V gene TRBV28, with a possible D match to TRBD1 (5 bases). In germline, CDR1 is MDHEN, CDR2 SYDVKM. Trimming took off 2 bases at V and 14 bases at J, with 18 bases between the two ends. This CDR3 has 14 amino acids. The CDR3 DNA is TGTGCCAGCAGTTTACCCCAGGGTGGTACTAAGCTGTTTTTT. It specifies CASSLPQGGTKLFF.

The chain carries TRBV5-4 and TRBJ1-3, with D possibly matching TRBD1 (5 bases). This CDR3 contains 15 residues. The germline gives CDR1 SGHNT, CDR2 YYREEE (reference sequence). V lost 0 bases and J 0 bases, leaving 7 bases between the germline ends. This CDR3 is CASSLAGGSGNTIYF. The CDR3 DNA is TGTGCCAGCAGCTTGGCCGGGGGCTCTGGAAACACCATATATTTT.

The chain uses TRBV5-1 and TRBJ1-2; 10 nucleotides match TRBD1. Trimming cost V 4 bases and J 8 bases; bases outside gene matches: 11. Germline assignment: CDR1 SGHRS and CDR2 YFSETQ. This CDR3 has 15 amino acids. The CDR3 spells CASSLTTGGSVGYTF. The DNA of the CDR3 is TGCGCCAGCAGCCTTACGACAGGGGGCTCGGTGGGCTACACCTTC.

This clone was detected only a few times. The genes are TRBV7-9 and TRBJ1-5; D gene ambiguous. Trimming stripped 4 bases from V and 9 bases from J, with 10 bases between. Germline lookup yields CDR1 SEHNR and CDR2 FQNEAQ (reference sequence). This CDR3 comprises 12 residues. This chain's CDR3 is CASSYGEGPQHF. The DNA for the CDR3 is TGTGCCAGCAGCTACGGGGAAGGGCCCCAGCATTTT. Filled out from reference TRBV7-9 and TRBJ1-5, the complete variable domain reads DTGVSQNPRHKITKRGQNVTFRCDPISEHNRLYWYRQTLGQGPEFLTYFQNEAQLEKSRLLSDRFSAERPKGSFSTLEIQRTEQGDSAMYLCASSYGEGPQHFGDGTRLSIL.

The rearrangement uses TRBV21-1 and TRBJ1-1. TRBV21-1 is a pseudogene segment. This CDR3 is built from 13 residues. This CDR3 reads CASSKLGDTEAFF. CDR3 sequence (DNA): TGTGCCAGCAGCAAATTGGGGGACACTGAAGCTTTCTTT.

CDR3 loop: CASSVRGSTEAFF. The CDR3 region has the DNA TGTGCCAGCAGCGTAAGGGGTTCCACTGAAGCTTTCTTT. The chain links TRBV9 to TRBJ1-1; D might be TRBD1 (5 bases). Germline CDR1 and CDR2: SGDLS and YYNGEE. The CDR3 length is 13 residues. The V gene lost 1 base and the J gene lost 4 bases, with 8 bases spanning the gap. The full variable domain, in which reference TRBV9 and TRBJ1-1 provide the parts outside the CDR3, is DSGVTQTPKHLITATGQRVTLRCSPRSGDLSVYWYQQSLDQGLQFLIQYYNGEERAKGNILERFSAQQFPDLHSELNLSSLELGDSALYFCASSVRGSTEAFFGQGTRLTVV.

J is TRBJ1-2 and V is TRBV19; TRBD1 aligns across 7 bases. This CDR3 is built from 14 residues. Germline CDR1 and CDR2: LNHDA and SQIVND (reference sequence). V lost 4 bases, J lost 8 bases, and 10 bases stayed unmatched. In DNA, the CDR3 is TGTGCCAGTAGTACGGCTCAGACAGGGAACGGCTACACCTTC. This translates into CASSTAQTGNGYTF.

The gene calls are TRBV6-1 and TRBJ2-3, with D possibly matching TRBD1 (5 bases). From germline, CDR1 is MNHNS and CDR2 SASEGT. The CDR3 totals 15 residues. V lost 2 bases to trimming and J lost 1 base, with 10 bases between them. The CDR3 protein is CASSEQGWGTDTQYF. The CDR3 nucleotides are TGTGCCAGCAGTGAACAGGGTTGGGGCACAGATACGCAGTATTTT.

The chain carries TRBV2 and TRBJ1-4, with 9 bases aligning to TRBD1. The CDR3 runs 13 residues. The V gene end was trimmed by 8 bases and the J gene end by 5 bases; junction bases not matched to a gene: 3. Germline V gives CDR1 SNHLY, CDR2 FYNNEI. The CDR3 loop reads CASLGQGNEKLFF. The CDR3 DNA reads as TGTGCCAGCCTTGGACAGGGGAATGAAAAACTGTTTTTT.

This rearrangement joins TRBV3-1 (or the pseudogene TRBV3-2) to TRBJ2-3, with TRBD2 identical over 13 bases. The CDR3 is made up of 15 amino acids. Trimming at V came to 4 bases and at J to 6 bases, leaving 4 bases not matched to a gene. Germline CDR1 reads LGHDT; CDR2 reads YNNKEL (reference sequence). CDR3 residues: CASSPLAGGPDTQYF. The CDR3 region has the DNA TGTGCCAGCAGCCCACTAGCGGGGGGGCCTGATACGCAGTATTTT.

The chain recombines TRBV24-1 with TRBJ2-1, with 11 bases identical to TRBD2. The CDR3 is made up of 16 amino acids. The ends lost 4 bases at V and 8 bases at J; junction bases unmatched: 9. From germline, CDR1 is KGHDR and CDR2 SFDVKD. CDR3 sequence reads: CATSERLAGIRDEQFF. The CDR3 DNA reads TGTGCCACCAGTGAGAGACTAGCGGGAATTCGCGATGAGCAGTTCTTC.

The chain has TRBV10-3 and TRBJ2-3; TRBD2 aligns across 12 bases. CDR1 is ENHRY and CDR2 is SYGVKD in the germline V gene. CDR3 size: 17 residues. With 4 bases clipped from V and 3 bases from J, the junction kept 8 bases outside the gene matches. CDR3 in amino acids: CAISGMKLAGGTDTQYF. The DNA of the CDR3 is TGTGCCATCAGTGGGATGAAACTAGCGGGAGGAACAGATACGCAGTATTTT.

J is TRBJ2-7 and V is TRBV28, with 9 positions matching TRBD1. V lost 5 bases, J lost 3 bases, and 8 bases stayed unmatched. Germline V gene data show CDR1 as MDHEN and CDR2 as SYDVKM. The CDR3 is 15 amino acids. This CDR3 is CASSPPGTGIYEQYF. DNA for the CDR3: TGTGCCAGCAGTCCGCCCGGGACAGGGATCTACGAGCAGTACTTC.

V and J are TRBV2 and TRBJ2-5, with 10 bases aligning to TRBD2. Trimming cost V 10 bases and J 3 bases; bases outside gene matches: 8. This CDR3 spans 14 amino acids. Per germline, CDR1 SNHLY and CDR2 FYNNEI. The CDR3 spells CANSFGLAEETQYF. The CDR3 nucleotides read TGTGCCAATTCGTTCGGACTAGCGGAAGAGACCCAGTACTTC.